These 7 T cell receptor beta chains share one sample of origin, sequenced in a study of cytomegalovirus exposure and HLA in healthy donors. PCR involved 60 Vbeta and 13 Jbeta primers. Sequencing was performed with immunoSEQ multiplex PCR; in TCRdb, only in-frame clones are kept and a portion is missing. Of some 150,000 clones in the sample, over 60% were seen once. The sequenced sample was PBMCs. The receptors here all came from a female donor in good health and CMV-seronegative.

The chain combines TRBV28 with TRBJ2-7; 10 bases match TRBD1. CDR3 length equals 16 residues. J gave up 3 bases and V 1 base, and 6 bases lay outside the gene matches. Per the germline V gene, CDR1 is MDHEN and CDR2 is SYDVKM. Here the CDR3 DNA reads TGTGCCAGCAGTTTATCCTCCGGGACAGGGGTCTACGAGCAGTACTTC. Its translation is CASSLSSGTGVYEQYF.

This chain uses TRBV29-1 with TRBJ2-1; 12 bases match TRBD2. The CDR3 loop spans 15 amino acids. The junction had 10 bases not matched to a gene; V was cut back by 3 bases and J by 10 bases. Germline CDR1 and CDR2: SQVTM and ANQGSEA. Here the CDR3 reads CSVDKPSGGAGEQFF. The CDR3, as DNA: TGCAGCGTTGATAAGCCTAGCGGGGGGGCGGGGGAGCAGTTCTTC.

V and J are TRBV28 and TRBJ1-5; 7 bases match TRBD1. CDR3 length: 15 residues. From germline, CDR1 is MDHEN and CDR2 SYDVKM. V trimming: 5 bases; J trimming: 3 bases; junction bases outside the gene matches: 7. CDR3 region: CASSAPGGVNQPQHF. DNA of the CDR3: TGTGCCAGCAGTGCCCCAGGGGGAGTCAATCAGCCCCAGCATTTT.

The rearrangement joins TRBV28 to TRBJ2-7; no clear D gene. Germline CDR1 MDHEN, CDR2 SYDVKM. The CDR3 has 12 residues. CDR3 sequence: CAGGRSTYEQYF. The CDR3 bases are TGTGCGGGTGGCAGGTCCACCTACGAGCAGTACTTC.

The chain joins TRBV2 to TRBJ2-1; D remains ambiguous. Germline CDR1 SNHLY, CDR2 FYNNEI. Trimming removed 4 bases from V and 7 bases from J, with 20 bases in between. CDR3 length: 16 residues. As DNA, the CDR3 is TGTGCCAGCAGTGTTGAGGCCTCCGCTACTTGGAATGAGCAGTTCTTC. Protein product: CASSVEASATWNEQFF.

The DNA for the CDR3 is TGTGCCAGTAGTATAGGTGGGGACAGGTCTGACTCTGGGGCCAACGTCCTGACTTTC. This translates into CASSIGGDRSDSGANVLTF. J is TRBJ2-6 and V is TRBV19; 8 bases map to TRBD1. CDR1 and CDR2 (germline): LNHDA, SQIVND (reference sequence). The ends lost 1 base at V and 0 bases at J; junction bases unmatched: 8. The CDR3 runs 19 residues.

The chain combines TRBV28 with TRBJ1-1; D remains ambiguous. The V end lost 2 bases, the J end lost 4 bases, and 14 bases lay between the germline ends. CDR1 is MDHEN, CDR2 SYDVKM, per germline. The CDR3 runs to 15 residues. This CDR3 is CASSLDWGGITEAFF. The DNA of the CDR3 is TGTGCCAGCAGTTTAGACTGGGGAGGCATCACTGAAGCTTTCTTT.